These 32 T cell receptor beta chains share one sample of origin, sequenced in a study of regulatory T cells in long-lasting Graves disease. Documented time point: newly diagnosed GD, antithyroid drugs for less than 3 months. PBMC-derived RNA was used for the TCR library. Combining iRepertoire HTBI primers with Arm-PCR of CDR3 regions, the authors built TCR beta libraries. TCRdb itself ran the multiplex PCR reads through MiXCR, one entry per CDR3 protein. The top ten clones hold about 7.8% of a sample with over 350,000 distinct CDR3 sequences, 15% of them seen once. The same specimen was also included in a second study, on T cells in Graves' hyperthyroidism and ophthalmopathy.

The source material was peripheral blood mononuclear cells (PBMCs), sampled at new diagnosis, from a patient treated with antithyroid drugs. Receptor source: a woman between 35 and 50 years old with Graves disease.

At least ten counts were recorded for this clonotype. The chain's CDR3 is CASSLGFRQTTQGYTF. The CDR3 region has the DNA TGTGCCAGCAGTTTAGGATTTAGACAGACCACCCAGGGCTACACCTTC. The genes are TRBV12-3 or TRBV12-4 and TRBJ1-2; TRBD1 might be the D (5 bases). With 1 base removed from V and 8 bases from J, the gap between germline ends came to 20 bases. The CDR3 extends over 16 amino acids.

This clonotype came up many times. The V call is TRBV12-3 or TRBV12-4, the J call TRBJ2-1; no reliable D call. The CDR3 sequence is 14 residues long. Trimming took 2 bases from V and 7 from J, leaving 12 bases between them. The CDR3 protein is CASSLMVGVNEQFF. CDR3 bases: TGTGCCAGCAGTTTAATGGTTGGTGTAAATGAGCAGTTCTTC.

Only a few counts were recorded for this clonotype. The chain couples TRBV15 to TRBJ2-1; 7 bases fit TRBD2. CDR1 and CDR2 (germline): LNHNV, YYDKDF (reference sequence). CDR3 length equals 12 residues. The V segment lost 8 bases and the J segment 4 bases; nucleotides outside the gene matches: 2. In DNA, the CDR3 is TGTGCCACCGGGCGGGAGTACAATGAGCAGTTCTTC. Translated: CATGREYNEQFF.

This clonotype was counted many times. The genes are TRBV20-1 and TRBJ1-5; a weak D match, TRBD1 (5 bases). The CDR3 totals 14 residues. V lost 5 bases and J lost 5, with 16 bases in between. Per germline, CDR1 DFQATT and CDR2 SNEGSKA (reference sequence). Written as DNA, the CDR3 is TGCAGTGCTTCCGGGGGGGGTACCGATCAGCCCCAGCATTTT. Translating gives CSASGGGTDQPQHF.

This clonotype has at least ten counts. V and J are TRBV10-1 and TRBJ2-1; TRBD2 agrees at 11 bases. CDR1 and CDR2 from the germline V gene are WNHNN and SYGVQD (reference sequence). The CDR3 has 15 amino acids. The V and J ends lost 7 bases and 5 bases, in that order; junction bases with no gene match: 7. For the CDR3, the DNA is TGCGCCAGCATCAATGGACTAGCGGGCGACAATGAGCAGTTCTTC. It codes for CASINGLAGDNEQFF.

The table lists this clonotype with a few counts. This rearrangement joins TRBV19 to TRBJ1-2; 11 bases line up with TRBD1. The trim removed 3 bases at V and 7 bases at J, leaving 4 bases unmatched. CDR1 LNHDA and CDR2 SQIVND come from the germline V gene (reference sequence). The CDR3 sequence is 14 residues long. This chain's CDR3 is CASSMGQGVGGYTF. The CDR3 coding sequence is TGTGCCAGTAGTATGGGACAGGGGGTAGGTGGCTACACCTTC. The entire variable domain, with the rest obtained from reference TRBV19 and TRBJ1-2, is as follows: DGGITQSPKYLFRKEGQNVTLSCEQNLNHDAMYWYRQDPGQGLRLIYYSQIVNDFQKGDIAEGYSVSREKKESFPLTVTSAQKNPTAFYLCASSMGQGVGGYTFGSGTRLTVV.

This chain's CDR3 is CASSSTGGPADTQYF. The DNA for the CDR3 is TGTGCCAGCAGTTCCACAGGGGGCCCCGCAGATACGCAGTATTTT. The chain is built from TRBV27 and TRBJ2-3; 9 nucleotides line up with TRBD1. V lost 4 bases and J lost 4; bases outside the gene matches: 6. From germline, CDR1 is MNHEY and CDR2 SMNVEV (reference sequence). This CDR3 has 15 residues.

At least ten counts were recorded for this clonotype. This chain links TRBV6-2 or TRBV6-3 with TRBJ1-1, with 8 bases matching TRBD1. Germline CDR1 reads MNHEY; CDR2 reads SVGEGT. The V and J ends lost 6 bases and 1 base, in that order; junction bases with no gene match: 7. The CDR3 has 15 amino acids. The CDR3 region is CASSPPGTGNTEAFF. In DNA, the CDR3 is TGTGCCAGCAGCCCCCCCGGGACAGGGAACACTGAAGCTTTCTTT.

Many counts were recorded for this clonotype. The chain joins TRBV2 to TRBJ2-1, with TRBD2 matching over 8 bases. Germline CDR1 is SNHLY and CDR2 is FYNNEI. J gave up 0 bases and V 3 bases, and 4 bases lay outside the gene matches. The CDR3 runs 16 residues. The CDR3 coding sequence is TGTGCCAGCAGTGAGGCGGGAGGCAGCTCCTACAATGAGCAGTTCTTC. Its protein is CASSEAGGSSYNEQFF.

This chain connects TRBV28 to TRBJ2-1; TRBD2 is a possible D gene (6 bases). Germline assignment: CDR1 MDHEN and CDR2 SYDVKM. V lost 4 bases, J lost 3 bases, and 13 bases lay in between. The CDR3 length is 15 residues. The CDR3 here is CASSSTTGVYNEQFF. Written as DNA, the CDR3 is TGTGCCAGCAGTTCCACGACGGGAGTCTACAATGAGCAGTTCTTC.

In its sample, this clonotype was seen many times. V and J are TRBV7-9 and TRBJ2-1; the match to TRBD1 covers 7 bases. This CDR3 contains 16 residues. The V gene's germline CDR1 is SEHNR and CDR2 FQNEAQ (reference sequence). J was trimmed by 5 bases and V by 4 bases; bases with no gene match: 11. CDR3 DNA sequence: TGTGCCAGCAGCTCTGGGATGGGACAGATCCACAATGAGCAGTTCTTC. The encoded protein is CASSSGMGQIHNEQFF.

The chain links TRBV19 to TRBJ2-1; the match to TRBD2 covers 11 bases. CDR3 length: 15 amino acids. Germline loops: CDR1 LNHDA, CDR2 SQIVND (reference sequence). V shed 7 bases, J shed 7 bases, and the junction held 9 bases outside the gene matches. The chain's CDR3 is CASNLLAGGGNEQFF. DNA for the CDR3: TGTGCCAGTAACCTTCTAGCGGGAGGCGGGAATGAGCAGTTCTTC.

This clonotype was seen repeatedly, ten times or more. Its ends do not fully match the called genes, so a read error is possible. The genes are TRBV28 and TRBJ2-5; TRBD2 is a possible D gene (5 bases). The CDR3 loop spans 13 amino acids. Germline CDR1 MDHEN, CDR2 SYDVKM. Here the CDR3 reads CASSIWTLETQYF. CDR3 in DNA: TGTGCCAGCAGTATATGGACTCTGGAGACCCAGTACTTC.

The table lists this clonotype with many counts. The chain employs TRBV7-2 and TRBJ2-6, with 9 bases identical to TRBD1. V lost 1 base to trimming and J lost 2 bases; unmatched junction nucleotides: 6. CDR1 is SGHTA, CDR2 FQGNSA, per germline. This CDR3 region has 18 residues. CDR3 amino acids: CASSLVPGTGTGANVLTF. The CDR3 region has the DNA TGTGCCAGCAGCTTAGTACCCGGGACAGGGACTGGGGCCAACGTCCTGACTTTC.

This clonotype was seen at least ten times. The gene calls are TRBV27 and TRBJ1-6; D remains ambiguous. The V end lost 6 bases, the J end lost 10 bases, and 22 bases lay between the germline ends. The CDR3 is 16 residues long. CDR1 and CDR2 (germline): MNHEY, SMNVEV (reference sequence). The CDR3 DNA sequence: TGTGCCAGCAGCTCCCGCCCGGCAGGCACCGAATCACCCCTCCACTTT. Protein sequence: CASSSRPAGTESPLHF.

This clonotype is a singleton in its sample. This clone may be a read error of a much larger clone one base away. This chain connects TRBV6-2 or TRBV6-3 to TRBJ1-1, with a tentative D call TRBD1 (5 bases). V lost 10 bases and J lost 7, with 16 bases in between. The CDR3 runs 12 residues. The germline V gene has CDR1 MNHEY and CDR2 SVGEGT. CDR3 sequence: CANSRVGGEAFF. The CDR3 DNA is TGTGCCAACAGCAGGGTTGGGGGTGAAGCTTTCTTT.

This clonotype was found many times. The genes are TRBV7-2 and TRBJ2-5, with 10 positions matching TRBD2. The germline gives CDR1 SGHTA, CDR2 FQGNSA. The CDR3 length is 18 residues. Unmatched junction bases numbered 16, after V lost 5 bases and J lost 4 bases. CDR3 loop: CASSLGWTSGDIGETQYF. DNA of the CDR3: TGTGCCAGCAGCCTGGGGTGGACTAGCGGCGATATCGGAGAGACCCAGTACTTC.

This clonotype was recorded many times. The J gene is TRBJ2-2, the V gene TRBV28; weak D call: TRBD1 (6 bases). Trimming took off 2 bases at V and 6 bases at J, with 10 bases between the two ends. Germline values: CDR1 MDHEN, CDR2 SYDVKM. The CDR3 sequence is 14 residues long. CDR3 coding DNA: TGTGCCAGCAGTTTACGACAGGAGGCCGGGGAGCTGTTTTTT. Protein product: CASSLRQEAGELFF.

This clonotype was seen ten or more times. The chain joins TRBV20-1 to TRBJ2-7; D call uncertain. The germline V gene has CDR1 DFQATT and CDR2 SNEGSKA (reference sequence). This CDR3 is 14 amino acids long. The ends were cut back, 5 bases at V and 0 bases at J, with 14 bases in the middle. The CDR3 DNA is TGCAGTGCTCACGGAACCCACAGCTCCTACGAGCAGTACTTC. Its translation: CSAHGTHSSYEQYF.

In its sample, this clonotype was seen many times. CDR3 sequence: CASSTGRWSGGRNEQYF. DNA of the CDR3: TGTGCCAGTAGTACAGGGAGGTGGTCAGGGGGTCGCAACGAGCAGTACTTC. This chain connects TRBV19 to TRBJ2-7; possibly TRBD1 for D (7 bases). Germline loops: CDR1 LNHDA, CDR2 SQIVND (reference sequence). V was trimmed by 4 bases and J by 5 bases, leaving 24 bases between them. This CDR3 comprises 17 residues.

This clonotype was counted only a few times. This chain joins TRBV27 and TRBJ2-7; 7 bases are a match to TRBD1. There are 14 residues in the CDR3. Unmatched junction bases numbered 5, after V lost 4 bases and J lost 2 bases. CDR1 MNHEY and CDR2 SMNVEV come from the germline V gene (reference sequence). The CDR3 nucleotides are TGTGCCAGCAGTTACCGGACAGGAGCCTACGAGCAGTACTTC. Protein sequence: CASSYRTGAYEQYF.

There are many counts of this clonotype. The J gene is TRBJ2-5, the V gene TRBV6-5, with 11 nucleotides matching TRBD2. The V segment lost 4 bases and the J segment 7 bases; nucleotides outside the gene matches: 8. CDR1 MNHEY and CDR2 SVGAGI come from the germline V gene. The CDR3 extends over 15 amino acids. The CDR3 protein is CASSLGTSGRGTQYF. CDR3 in DNA: TGTGCCAGCAGTTTAGGGACTAGCGGCAGAGGGACCCAGTACTTC.

The chain links TRBV27 to TRBJ1-5; D is ambiguous. This CDR3 comprises 15 residues. The germline V and J ends were trimmed by 8 bases and 4 bases, with 18 bases remaining between them. In germline, CDR1 is MNHEY, CDR2 SMNVEV (reference sequence). CDR3 loop: CASRATMWENQPQHF. The CDR3, as DNA: TGTGCCAGCCGAGCAACTATGTGGGAGAATCAGCCCCAGCATTTT.

This clonotype showed up many times. The chain uses TRBV7-3 and TRBJ1-4, with a possible D match to TRBD1 (6 bases). Germline CDR1 reads SGHTA; CDR2 reads FQGTGA. The CDR3 is made up of 18 amino acids. V was cut by 7 bases and J by 1 base, with 22 bases left in between. The CDR3 loop is CASTSGHANFGTNEKLFF. The CDR3 coding sequence is TGTGCCAGCACCTCGGGACACGCGAACTTCGGAACTAATGAAAAACTGTTTTTT. The whole variable domain, filled in from reference TRBV7-3 and TRBJ1-4, reads GAGVSQTPSNKVTEKGKYVELRCDPISGHTALYWYRQSLGQGPEFLIYFQGTGAADDSGLPNDRFFAVRPEGSVSTLKIQRTERGDSAVYLCASTSGHANFGTNEKLFFGSGTQLSVL.

This clonotype has ten or more counts. This rearrangement joins TRBV28 to TRBJ1-6; a possible D gene is TRBD1 (6 bases). Trimming shortened V by 5 bases and J by 13 bases, and 21 bases separated the two germline ends. This CDR3 has 15 residues. Germline assignment: CDR1 MDHEN and CDR2 SYDVKM. The chain's CDR3 is CASSAGDLNRGPLHF. CDR3 in DNA: TGTGCCAGCAGTGCAGGGGACCTCAATAGGGGGCCCCTCCACTTT.

Concerning this clonotype itself: A read error is possible here, since a much larger clone lies one base away. The chain links TRBV7-8 to TRBJ2-7, with 8 bases that match TRBD1. The CDR3 runs 14 residues. V was pared by 4 bases and J by 11 bases, with 13 bases of the junction left unmatched. Germline assignment: CDR1 SGHVS and CDR2 FQNEAQ. The CDR3 sequence: CASSSYRTGSEKYF. CDR3 in DNA: TGTGCCAGCAGCTCTTATCGGACAGGGAGTGAGAAGTACTTC.

The V call is TRBV6-1, the J call TRBJ2-4, with 10 bases identical to TRBD2. The trim removed 6 bases at V and 11 bases at J, leaving 10 bases unmatched. This CDR3 is 14 amino acids long. Germline lookup yields CDR1 MNHNS and CDR2 SASEGT. In DNA form, the CDR3 reads TGTGCCAGCAGGAATGACGGGACTAGCGCAGTTCAGTACTTC. It specifies CASRNDGTSAVQYF.

In its sample, this clonotype was seen many times. This sequence joins TRBV7-9 and TRBJ2-6; D unclear. In germline, CDR1 is SEHNR, CDR2 FQNEAQ (reference sequence). The germline V and J ends were trimmed by 1 base and 14 bases, with 6 bases remaining between them. This CDR3 region has 11 residues. The CDR3 loop is CASSLGKFLTF. Written as DNA, the CDR3 is TGTGCCAGCAGCTTAGGCAAATTCCTGACTTTC.

This clonotype was observed a handful of times. The rearrangement joins TRBV7-9 to TRBJ2-1; 8 bases line up with TRBD1. Germline values: CDR1 SEHNR, CDR2 FQNEAQ (reference sequence). After removal of 7 bases from V and 6 bases from J, the junction contained 8 bases not matched to a gene. CDR3 length: 14 residues. CDR3 bases: TGTGCCAGCATCCCGCAGGGGGCCGGCAATGAGCAGTTCTTC. Translated: CASIPQGAGNEQFF.

V gene TRBV7-3 combines with J gene TRBJ2-3, with 14 bases matching TRBD2. Germline values: CDR1 SGHTA, CDR2 FQGTGA. The CDR3 runs 18 residues. Trimming removed 2 bases from V and 2 bases from J; junction bases left unmatched: 6. The CDR3 loop is CASSLGTSGSVYTDTQYF. CDR3 in DNA: TGTGCCAGCAGCTTAGGGACTAGCGGGAGTGTTTACACAGATACGCAGTATTTT.

The rearrangement uses TRBV27 and TRBJ2-3; D is uncertain. The CDR3 is 17 residues long. Looked up from germline, CDR1 is MNHEY and CDR2 is SMNVEV (reference sequence). V was shortened by 3 bases and J by 0 bases, with 16 bases between the two germline ends. The CDR3 nucleotides read TGTGCCAGCAGTTTTTTAGCCGGAGCGACTAGCACAGATACGCAGTATTTT. It translates to CASSFLAGATSTDTQYF.

This chain connects TRBV28 to TRBJ2-7; 8 bases are a match to TRBD1. The J segment lost 3 bases and the V segment lost 2 bases, leaving 9 bases of the junction unmatched. This CDR3 has 16 residues. In germline, CDR1 is MDHEN, CDR2 SYDVKM. The CDR3, as DNA: TGTGCCAGCAGTTTAATACTTTGGACAGGGAGCTACGAGCAGTACTTC. It is translated as CASSLILWTGSYEQYF.